This T cell receptor beta chain was identified in a study of blood T cell repertoires in COVID-19. Whole-study context: Samples representing acute and convalescent COVID-19 were sourced from the United States, Italy and Spain.

Per the authors' pipeline: Nucleated cell number was recorded as an estimate derived from reference gene primer amplification. Assay: immunoSEQ multiplex PCR; the TCRdb copy retains only in-frame clones and omits some. D and trimming were read from the DNA, whereas the V and J calls and clone size are those reported in that table. The sample lists around 98,000 clones; roughly nine tenths were seen once. CDR1 SGHNT and CDR2 YYREEE come from the germline V gene (reference sequence). CDR3 length: 15 residues. V shed 1 base and J shed 2 bases, with 10 bases lying between them. The sequence was obtained from a man in his 70s with acute or convalescent COVID-19. The chain recombines TRBV5-4 with TRBJ2-1; D is uncertain. The source material was peripheral blood. DNA of the CDR3: TGTGCCAGCAGCTTGTTACAGACACCCTACAATGAGCAGTTCTTC. Amino acid sequence: CASSLLQTPYNEQFF.